The 19 T cell receptor beta chains presented below share a single source sample, sequenced in a study of blood T cell repertoires in COVID-19. Clones were read by immunoSEQ multiplex PCR, and TCRdb kept only the in-frame ones, dropping some. Among nearly 110,000 clones listed, roughly 84% were seen once. Specimen: peripheral blood. Receptors were obtained from a human donor in a cohort sampled during active COVID-19.

The chain has TRBV4-2 and TRBJ1-1, with TRBD1 matching 7 bases. CDR3 length: 14 residues. V shed 5 bases and J 3 bases; nucleotides not matched to a gene: 6. CDR1 is LGHNA, CDR2 YNFKEQ, per germline. DNA for the CDR3: TGTGCCAGCAGCATACGACAGGGCGACACTGAAGCTTTCTTT. Its protein product is CASSIRQGDTEAFF.

The chain carries TRBV6-5 and TRBJ2-1, with 15 bases that match TRBD2. V shed 6 bases and J 13 bases; nucleotides not matched to a gene: 10. There are 15 residues in the CDR3. Germline-derived CDR1 and CDR2 are MNHEY and SVGAGI. This chain's CDR3 is CASSRSRTSGRAQFF. CDR3 nucleotide sequence: TGTGCCAGCAGCCGGTCTAGGACTAGCGGGAGGGCCCAGTTCTTC.

The rearrangement links TRBV2 to TRBJ1-2; tentatively, D is TRBD1 (6 bases). CDR1 and CDR2 from the germline V gene are SNHLY and FYNNEI. The germline V and J ends were trimmed by 3 bases and 4 bases, with 9 bases remaining between them. This CDR3 spans 13 amino acids. CDR3 sequence (DNA): TGTGCCAGCAGTGATAGGGGGTTCTATGGCTACACCTTC. Translation gives CASSDRGFYGYTF.

The CDR3: CASSLVLVGPIDGYTF. CDR3 bases: TGTGCCAGCAGCTTGGTGTTAGTGGGCCCCATCGATGGCTACACCTTC. This chain connects TRBV5-8 to TRBJ1-2; D gene uncertain. This CDR3 has 16 amino acids. Germline V gene sequence: CDR1 SGHTS, CDR2 YDEGEE. V lost 0 bases and J lost 6, with 18 bases in between. Full variable domain (outside the CDR3, taken from reference TRBV5-8 and TRBJ1-2): EAGVTQSPTHLIKTRGQQATLRCSPISGHTSVYWYQQALGLGLQFLLWYDEGEERNRGNFPPRFSGRQFPNYSSELNVNALELEDSALYLCASSLVLVGPIDGYTFGSGTRLTVV.

The rearrangement links TRBV7-8 to TRBJ2-5, with D maybe TRBD2 (5 bases). Germline-derived CDR1 and CDR2 are SGHVS and FQNEAQ. The V gene lost 3 bases and the J gene lost 4 bases, with 9 bases spanning the gap. CDR3 size: 13 residues. CDR3: CASSFEGSETQYF. The CDR3 nucleotides read TGTGCCAGCAGCTTTGAGGGTTCAGAGACCCAGTACTTC.

This chain joins TRBV6-2 or TRBV6-3 and TRBJ2-3, with TRBD2 identical over 7 bases. Losses at the gene ends were 2 bases for V and 2 bases for J; bases not matched to a gene: 4. This CDR3 spans 15 amino acids. The germline V gene has CDR1 MNHEY and CDR2 SVGEGT. The CDR3 sequence is CASSYGSGHTDTQYF. CDR3 sequence (DNA): TGTGCCAGCAGTTACGGTAGCGGGCACACAGATACGCAGTATTTT.

This clone was seen only a few times. This sequence joins TRBV5-1 and TRBJ2-3, with D possibly being TRBD1 (5 bases). Germline-derived CDR1 and CDR2 are SGHRS and YFSETQ. CDR3 length: 16 residues. V dropped 2 bases and J dropped 0 bases, with 13 bases sitting between them. The CDR3: CASSFGAALSTDTQYF. Here the CDR3 DNA reads TGCGCCAGCAGCTTTGGGGCGGCTTTAAGCACAGATACGCAGTATTTT.

The chain uses TRBV12-3 or TRBV12-4 and TRBJ2-7, with a possible D match to TRBD2 (5 bases). There are 11 residues in the CDR3. Trimming took off 8 bases at V and 2 bases at J, with 7 bases between the two ends. CDR3 amino acids: CASAGAYEQYF. In nucleotides, the CDR3 is TGTGCCAGCGCCGGGGCCTACGAGCAGTACTTC.

V and J are TRBV7-9 and TRBJ1-1; the D gene is possibly TRBD1 (6 bases). V was trimmed by 5 bases and J by 8 bases, leaving 9 bases between them. This CDR3 has 11 residues. Looked up from germline, CDR1 is SEHNR and CDR2 is FQNEAQ (reference sequence). CDR3 nucleotides: TGTGCCAGCAGCGTCACAGGGGAAGCTTTCTTT. Translated: CASSVTGEAFF.

This chain joins TRBV7-3 and TRBJ2-3; perhaps TRBD2 as D (5 bases). The CDR3 sequence is 16 residues long. CDR1 SGHTA and CDR2 FQGTGA come from the germline V gene. The V and J ends lost 0 bases and 6 bases respectively, with 16 bases between them. The CDR3 protein is CASSLTSQHPGDTQYF. CDR3 in DNA: TGTGCCAGCAGCTTAACCTCACAGCACCCGGGGGATACGCAGTATTTT.

J is TRBJ2-1 and V is TRBV15; 10 bases map to TRBD2. This CDR3 spans 17 amino acids. Germline values: CDR1 LNHNV, CDR2 YYDKDF (reference sequence). V lost 2 bases to trimming and J lost 0 bases; unmatched junction nucleotides: 4. CDR3 protein: CATSRRPSGSSYNEQFF. DNA of the CDR3: TGTGCCACCAGCAGAAGGCCTAGCGGGAGCTCCTACAATGAGCAGTTCTTC.

This chain joins TRBV9 and TRBJ2-5, with no clear D. The germline CDR1 and CDR2 sequences are SGDLS and YYNGEE. The CDR3 totals 15 residues. Deletions cut 0 bases from V and 1 base from J, with 10 bases between. Here the CDR3 DNA reads TGTGCCAGCAGCGTAGCTGATAACTCCCAAGAGACCCAGTACTTC. This gives the protein CASSVADNSQETQYF.

This clone was seen once. J is TRBJ2-5 and V is TRBV19; TRBD2 matches 15 bases. From germline, CDR1 is LNHDA and CDR2 SQIVND (reference sequence). The CDR3 totals 15 residues. V lost 5 bases and J lost 4; bases outside the gene matches: 2. The CDR3 sequence: CASSGTSGRPETQYF. DNA of the CDR3: TGTGCCAGTAGTGGGACTAGCGGGAGGCCAGAGACCCAGTACTTC.

V gene TRBV5-6 combines with J gene TRBJ1-1; the D gene is possibly TRBD1 (5 bases). CDR1 is SGHDT and CDR2 is YYEEEE in the germline V gene. The CDR3 contains 16 residues. Trimming left V 3 bases short and J 5 bases short, with 20 bases between. The CDR3 reads CASSWHLRGRGTEAFF. The CDR3 DNA sequence: TGTGCCAGCAGCTGGCACCTGAGAGGGAGGGGTACTGAAGCTTTCTTT.

The chain carries TRBV7-3 and TRBJ2-5, with a possible D match to TRBD2 (6 bases). This CDR3 is built from 14 residues. The V end lost 5 bases, the J end lost 3 bases, and 13 bases lay between the germline ends. Germline V gives CDR1 SGHTA, CDR2 FQGTGA. CDR3 in amino acids: CASSPGTGKETQYF. In nucleotides, the CDR3 is TGTGCCAGCAGCCCCGGGACTGGGAAAGAGACCCAGTACTTC.

The chain joins TRBV19 to TRBJ1-1, with D possibly TRBD1 on 5 matching bases. V was pared by 5 bases and J by 9 bases, with 10 bases between. The V gene's germline CDR1 is LNHDA and CDR2 SQIVND (reference sequence). The CDR3 is made up of 11 amino acids. The CDR3 loop is CASSAGLKAFF. CDR3 nucleotide sequence: TGTGCCAGTAGTGCGGGACTGAAAGCTTTCTTT.

This chain connects TRBV14 to TRBJ2-7, with a possible D match to TRBD1 (5 bases). The CDR3 extends over 14 amino acids. Germline CDR1 is SGHDN and CDR2 is FVKESK. V lost 4 bases, J lost 3 bases, and 13 bases lay in between. Here the CDR3 reads CASSRQGMGYEQYF. CDR3 nucleotides: TGTGCCAGCAGCCGCCAGGGTATGGGCTACGAGCAGTACTTC.

This chain links TRBV7-8 with TRBJ2-3; 8 bases map to TRBD2. CDR1 SGHVS and CDR2 FQNEAQ come from the germline V gene. V shed 5 bases, J shed 9 bases, and the junction held 7 bases outside the gene matches. The length of the CDR3 is 13 residues. CDR3 sequence: CASSHLREGTQYF. The CDR3 region has the DNA TGTGCCAGCAGCCACCTACGGGAGGGGACGCAGTATTTT.

The J gene is TRBJ2-5, the V gene TRBV7-2, with TRBD2 identical over 11 bases. Germline trimming cut 1 base from V and 5 bases from J; bases unmatched to any gene: 9. This CDR3 spans 17 amino acids. CDR1 and CDR2 (germline): SGHTA, FQGNSA. DNA of the CDR3: TGTGCCAGCAGCTTAGGTGGTAGCGGGAGGGCCAGGGAGACCCAGTACTTC. Its translation is CASSLGGSGRARETQYF.